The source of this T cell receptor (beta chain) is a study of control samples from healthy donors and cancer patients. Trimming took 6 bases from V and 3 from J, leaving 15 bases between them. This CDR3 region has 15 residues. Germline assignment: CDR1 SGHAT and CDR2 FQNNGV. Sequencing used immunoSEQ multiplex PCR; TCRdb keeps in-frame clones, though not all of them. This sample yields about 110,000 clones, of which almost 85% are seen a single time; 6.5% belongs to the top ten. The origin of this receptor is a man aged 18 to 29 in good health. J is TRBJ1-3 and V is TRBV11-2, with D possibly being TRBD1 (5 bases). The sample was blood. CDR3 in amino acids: CASSPIGTLGNTIYF. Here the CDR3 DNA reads TGTGCCAGCAGTCCAATCGGGACTCTTGGAAACACCATATATTTT.